These T cell receptor beta chains were read from a single sample in a study of identical twins. TCRdb processed the 5' RACE reads anew with MiXCR; each CDR3 protein has one entry. The data contain 1.5 million to 2 million distinct CDR3 sequences, 25% to 35% of them singletons. Material for sequencing was cord blood. The source is a newborn girl in good health. Each CDR3 is given with its conserved first and last residue. Fields, in order: V gene, clone size, J gene, D gene, CDR3 protein, CDR3 DNA. A D gene is named only where the DNA matches it firmly. Size is stated for part of the rows, as once, few or many counts, or as a class when the clone is expanded.

V: TRBV24-1
size: -
J: TRBJ2-1
D: -
CDR3: CATSDWSYNERFF
DNA: TGTGCCACCAGTGATTGGAGTTACAATGAGCGGTTCTTC

V: TRBV20-1
size: -
J: TRBJ2-3
D: -
CDR3: CSARVLESTDTQYF
DNA: TGCAGTGCTAGGGTCCTAGAGAGCACAGATACGCAGTATTTT

V: TRBV29-1
size: -
J: TRBJ2-1
D: TRBD1
CDR3: CSVARDRARNEQFF
DNA: TGCAGCGTCGCCCGGGACAGGGCAAGGAATGAGCAGTTCTTC

V: TRBV27
size: many
J: TRBJ2-7
D: -
CDR3: CASSEGTPSYEQYF
DNA: TGTGCCAGCAGCGAGGGGACACCTTCCTACGAGCAGTACTTC

V: TRBV24-1
size: -
J: TRBJ1-5
D: TRBD1
CDR3: CATSDGTGGAGNQPQHF
DNA: TGTGCCACCAGTGATGGGACAGGGGGCGCGGGCAATCAGCCCCAGCATTTT

V: TRBV14
size: -
J: TRBJ1-6
D: TRBD1
CDR3: CASRLRGNNSPLHF
DNA: TGTGCCAGCAGGCTCAGGGGGAATAATTCACCCCTCCACTTT

V: TRBV3-1
size: few
J: TRBJ2-3
D: -
CDR3: CASRYGADTQYF
DNA: TGTGCCAGCAGGTATGGCGCAGATACGCAGTATTTT

V: TRBV5-1
size: -
J: TRBJ2-1
D: -
CDR3: CASSLVIGGTTHNEQFF
DNA: TGCGCCAGCAGCTTGGTTATTGGCGGGACGACACACAATGAGCAGTTCTTC

V: TRBV6-2/TRBV6-3
size: -
J: TRBJ2-4
D: -
CDR3: CASGTVAKNIQYF
DNA: TGTGCCAGCGGGACGGTAGCCAAAAACATTCAGTACTTC

V: TRBV20-1
size: -
J: TRBJ2-1
D: TRBD1
CDR3: CSASGRDRGGTNEQFF
DNA: TGCAGTGCTAGTGGTCGGGACAGGGGAGGGACCAATGAGCAGTTCTTC